The rows below give T cell receptor beta chains drawn from one sample of a study of T cells in Graves' hyperthyroidism and ophthalmopathy. From the multiplex PCR reads, TCRdb called clonotypes with MiXCR, one entry per CDR3 protein. The sample consists of about 840,000 distinct CDR3 sequences, 38% of them appearing once. The sample was blood. Source of these receptors: a man aged 18-30 years with Graves' hyperthyroidism. Each CDR3 is given with its conserved first and last residue. The D gene is left open where the match is weak.

-,TRBJ2-5,TRBV14,CASSVRDMAFSETQYF
TRBD2,TRBJ2-5,TRBV29-1,CSSTSGKETQYF
-,TRBJ2-5,TRBV11-1,CASSPGGPTETQYF
TRBD1,TRBJ2-7,TRBV7-9,CASQRGQGTGEQYF
TRBD1,TRBJ1-4,TRBV12-3/TRBV12-4,CASRGTGQNEKLFF
-,TRBJ2-7,TRBV10-3,CAISDSKGSGSSYEQYF
-,TRBJ2-7,TRBV5-1,CASSLDPGGEQYF
-,TRBJ1-2,TRBV28,CASSFLGTRGYGGYTF
-,TRBJ1-5,TRBV7-6,CASSPFDSNQPQHF
TRBD1,TRBJ1-1,TRBV12-3/TRBV12-4,CASSLRGSGGEAFF
TRBD1,TRBJ1-5,TRBV4-3,CASSQEGTGGNQPQHF
TRBD1,TRBJ2-2,TRBV10-2,CASRGDRETGELFF
-,TRBJ2-5,TRBV5-1,CASSYSEQETQYF
TRBD1,TRBJ2-7,TRBV19,CASSIDRGREQYF
-,TRBJ2-5,TRBV10-3,CAIRPDRSETQYF
-,TRBJ1-3,TRBV9,CASSASPYRVSGNTIYF
-,TRBJ1-1,TRBV29-1,CSPDRMNTEAFF
TRBD1,TRBJ1-5,TRBV19,CASSAPGQADNQPRHF
-,TRBJ2-1,TRBV7-9,CASSLAGIDEQFF
-,TRBJ1-2,TRBV29-1,CSVVVPVTNYGYTF
TRBD1,TRBJ1-1,TRBV2,CASSQSWTGRNTEAFF
-,TRBJ2-5,TRBV13,CASSLGADPGAQYF
TRBD1,TRBJ2-3,TRBV6-1,CASHGTAYTQYF
-,TRBJ2-7,TRBV20-1,CSARDPGTPSYEQYF
-,TRBJ2-6,TRBV12-3/TRBV12-4,CASSLDGVAGANVLTF
TRBD1,TRBJ2-7,TRBV5-5,CASSPSTGGVGEQYF
-,TRBJ2-5,TRBV6-5,CASSYNEYQETQYF
TRBD1,TRBJ2-2,TRBV20-1,CSAVTGATGELFF
TRBD1,TRBJ1-2,TRBV29-1,CSAKTGTNYGYTF
TRBD1,TRBJ1-4,TRBV10-3,CATSGWTGANEKLFF
-,TRBJ2-3,TRBV7-6,CASSGYSTDTQYF
-,TRBJ2-5,TRBV7-9,CASSQEPASWETQYF
-,TRBJ2-7,TRBV7-9,CASSLEVGGEYF
TRBD1,TRBJ1-5,TRBV11-2,CASSSVGQGRGPQHF
-,TRBJ1-2,TRBV2,CASSSGLSFRGDYGYTF
TRBD2,TRBJ2-5,TRBV9,CASSRDQRGAWETQYF
-,TRBJ1-2,TRBV7-9,CASRAEPSDGDGYTF
-,TRBJ1-4,TRBV7-2,CASSSQLQGKLFF
-,TRBJ2-7,TRBV15,CATSRDWDRPYEQYF
-,TRBJ1-2,TRBV5-1,CASSLGQVHYGYTF
-,TRBJ1-5,TRBV10-3,CAISDYDGNQPQHF
-,TRBJ1-1,TRBV7-9,CASSARRGTEAFF